Listed here are 18 T cell receptor beta chains from one sample, sequenced in a study of cytomegalovirus exposure and HLA in healthy donors. Both 60 Vbeta primers and 13 Jbeta primers went into the PCR. The table came from immunoSEQ multiplex PCR; TCRdb's copy has only in-frame clones and leaves some out. The repertoire holds about 55,000 clones, with 75% to 80% as singletons. Sequencing was done on a sample of PBMCs. These receptors originate from a female donor in good health and CMV-seronegative.

The V and J genes are TRBV29-1 and TRBJ2-7; TRBD1 matches 7 bases. This CDR3 comprises 16 residues. V was clipped by 1 base and J by 2 bases; unmatched bases: 11. Germline loops: CDR1 SQVTM, CDR2 ANQGSEA. Here the CDR3 reads CSVEGREQGDPYEQYF. CDR3 coding DNA: TGCAGCGTTGAAGGAAGGGAGCAGGGGGACCCCTACGAGCAGTACTTC.

This clone has only a few counts. The CDR3 coding sequence is TGTGCCAGCAGTCGGGACTCCGTTGGGGATGAGCAGTTCTTC. This translates into CASSRDSVGDEQFF. The chain joins TRBV7-9 to TRBJ2-1, with a weak D call TRBD2 (6 bases). There are 14 residues in the CDR3. The V gene lost 6 bases and the J gene lost 8 bases, with 17 bases spanning the gap. The germline gives CDR1 SEHNR, CDR2 FQNEAQ (reference sequence).

The V and J genes are TRBV7-8 and TRBJ2-5; 7 bases fit TRBD2. Germline V gene data show CDR1 as SGHVS and CDR2 as FQNEAQ. CDR3 length equals 16 residues. V lost 0 bases, J lost 3 bases, and 7 bases stayed unmatched. In DNA, the CDR3 is TGTGCCAGCAGCTTAGCCCCGGCGGGAGTCAAAGAGACCCAGTACTTC. As protein: CASSLAPAGVKETQYF. Variable domain in full (rest from reference TRBV7-8 and TRBJ2-5): GAGVSQSPRYKVAKRGQDVALRCDPISGHVSLFWYQQALGQGPEFLTYFQNEAQLDKSGLPSDRFFAERPEGSVSTLKIQRTQQEDSAVYLCASSLAPAGVKETQYFGPGTRLLVL.

This chain uses TRBV6-5 with TRBJ2-7; 8 nucleotides line up with TRBD1. The CDR3 is 15 residues long. The V gene's germline CDR1 is MNHEY and CDR2 SVGAGI. V gave up 6 bases and J gave up 7 bases; unmatched junction bases: 14. The CDR3 region has the DNA TGTGCCAGCAGACAAACCTTTCCAGGGGGCGCAGAGCAGTACTTC. Translating gives CASRQTFPGGAEQYF.

The count of this clone is one. The chain recombines TRBV9 with TRBJ2-2, with TRBD2 identical over 7 bases. Germline V gene lookup returns CDR1 SGDLS and CDR2 YYNGEE. Trimming removed 3 bases from V and 7 bases from J; junction bases left unmatched: 3. The CDR3 consists of 13 residues. CDR3 bases: TGTGCCAGCAGCGCCACGGGGGGCGGGGAGCTGTTTTTT. As protein: CASSATGGGELFF.

The genes are TRBV5-1 and TRBJ2-2; possibly TRBD1 for D (6 bases). Trimming shortened V by 2 bases and J by 0 bases, and 11 bases separated the two germline ends. Per the germline V gene, CDR1 is SGHRS and CDR2 is YFSETQ. This CDR3 spans 16 amino acids. CDR3: CASSFTGQANTGELFF. Written as DNA, the CDR3 is TGCGCCAGCAGCTTTACAGGGCAAGCGAACACCGGGGAGCTGTTTTTT.

The chain uses TRBV9 and TRBJ2-2; 8 bases agree with TRBD1. Germline CDR1 and CDR2: SGDLS and YYNGEE. The V and J ends lost 3 bases and 4 bases, in that order; junction bases with no gene match: 5. This CDR3 region has 15 residues. As DNA, the CDR3 is TGTGCCAGCAGCGAATTACAGGGGGGCACCGGGGAGCTGTTTTTT. It codes for CASSELQGGTGELFF.

The chain links TRBV7-2 to TRBJ2-3; D is ambiguous. Germline V gene data show CDR1 as SGHTA and CDR2 as FQGNSA. Trimming stripped 5 bases from V and 2 bases from J, with 11 bases between. The CDR3 spans 14 residues. The CDR3, as DNA: TGTGCCAGCAGCGTACTCCGAGACACAGATACGCAGTATTTT. Protein: CASSVLRDTDTQYF.

This clone appeared once. The CDR3 DNA sequence: TGTGCCAGCAGTTTAATTAGCGGGAGCACAGATACGCAGTATTTT. Protein sequence: CASSLISGSTDTQYF. The chain employs TRBV27 and TRBJ2-3; 7 nucleotides match TRBD2. The CDR3 is 15 residues long. Trimming removed 2 bases from V and 0 bases from J; junction bases left unmatched: 2. Per the germline V gene, CDR1 is MNHEY and CDR2 is SMNVEV (reference sequence).

There are a few counts of this clone. V and J are TRBV19 and TRBJ1-2; D perhaps matches TRBD1 (6 bases). The V gene lost 5 bases and the J gene lost 7 bases, with 17 bases spanning the gap. CDR3 length equals 14 residues. The V gene's germline CDR1 is LNHDA and CDR2 SQIVND (reference sequence). The DNA of the CDR3 is TGTGCCAGTAGTCCCCTAACAGGGTACTCTGGCTACACCTTC. It is translated as CASSPLTGYSGYTF.

V usage is TRBV6-5 and J usage is TRBJ1-5, with a possible D match to TRBD1 (6 bases). In germline, CDR1 is MNHEY, CDR2 SVGAGI. V was pared by 6 bases and J by 0 bases, with 9 bases between. CDR3 length equals 14 residues. The CDR3 protein is CASRQGGSNQPQHF. CDR3 DNA: TGTGCCAGCAGACAGGGCGGTAGCAATCAGCCCCAGCATTTT.

This sequence joins TRBV2 and TRBJ1-1; D perhaps matches TRBD1 (6 bases). V lost 10 bases to trimming and J lost 0 bases, with 15 bases between them. From germline, CDR1 is SNHLY and CDR2 FYNNEI. The length of the CDR3 is 14 residues. As DNA, the CDR3 is TGTGCCACCAATCCCCCAGGGGTGAACACTGAAGCTTTCTTT. Translation: CATNPPGVNTEAFF.

The chain recombines TRBV5-6 with TRBJ1-5; 9 bases map to TRBD1. The J segment lost 4 bases and the V segment lost 1 base, leaving 9 bases of the junction unmatched. The CDR3 is 17 residues long. The germline V gene encodes CDR1 SGHDT and CDR2 YYEEEE. The CDR3 loop reads CASSLWVGQGSNQPQHF. The CDR3 bases are TGTGCCAGCAGCTTGTGGGTAGGACAGGGGTCGAATCAGCCCCAGCATTTT.

The gene calls are TRBV11-2 and TRBJ1-3; D is uncertain. Trimming removed 5 bases at V and 4 bases at J, with 15 bases between. The CDR3 spans 15 residues. Germline V gene lookup returns CDR1 SGHAT and CDR2 FQNNGV. DNA for the CDR3: TGTGCCAGCAGCGCCGGGTCACTCACAGGAAACACCATATATTTT. Translating it yields CASSAGSLTGNTIYF.

The rearrangement joins TRBV2 to TRBJ1-2; tentative D call: TRBD1 (6 bases). The CDR3 runs to 14 residues. CDR1 SNHLY and CDR2 FYNNEI come from the germline V gene. The germline V and J ends were trimmed by 3 bases and 2 bases, with 10 bases remaining between them. The DNA of the CDR3 is TGTGCCAGCAGTGACCAGGGACAAAACTATGGCTACACCTTC. It is translated as CASSDQGQNYGYTF.

CDR3 in amino acids: CASSGGTAYEQYF. The CDR3 DNA reads as TGTGCCAGCAGCGGGGGGACGGCTTACGAGCAGTACTTC. The V and J genes are TRBV5-6 and TRBJ2-5; perhaps TRBD2 as D (6 bases). The tail of the sequence fits TRBJ2-7 better, so the J call may be wrong. The CDR3 length is 13 residues. Germline CDR1 and CDR2: SGHDT and YYEEEE.

This chain joins TRBV14 and TRBJ1-4; tentatively, D is TRBD1 (6 bases). The CDR3 length is 14 residues. V lost 3 bases to trimming and J lost 8 bases, with 13 bases between them. Germline values: CDR1 SGHDN, CDR2 FVKESK. CDR3 coding DNA: TGTGCCAGCAGCCAGGACAGTACCAAGGAAAAACTGTTTTTT. Amino acid sequence: CASSQDSTKEKLFF.

The chain employs TRBV2 and TRBJ2-3; D is possibly TRBD2 (5 bases). Germline assignment: CDR1 SNHLY and CDR2 FYNNEI. V was trimmed by 7 bases and J by 4 bases, leaving 12 bases between them. There are 13 residues in the CDR3. The CDR3 reads CASKLGVPDTQYF. The CDR3 DNA sequence: TGTGCCAGCAAACTGGGAGTACCAGATACGCAGTATTTT.